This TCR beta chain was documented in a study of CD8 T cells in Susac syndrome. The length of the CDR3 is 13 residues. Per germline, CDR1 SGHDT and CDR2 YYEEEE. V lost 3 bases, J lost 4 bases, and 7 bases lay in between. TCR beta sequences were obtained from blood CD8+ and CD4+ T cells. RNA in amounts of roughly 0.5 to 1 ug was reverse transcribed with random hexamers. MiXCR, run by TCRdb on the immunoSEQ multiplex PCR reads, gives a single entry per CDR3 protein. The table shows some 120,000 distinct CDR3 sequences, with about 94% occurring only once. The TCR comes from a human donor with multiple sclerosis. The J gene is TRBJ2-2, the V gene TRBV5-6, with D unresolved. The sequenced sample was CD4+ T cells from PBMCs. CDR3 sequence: CASSSVGTGELFF. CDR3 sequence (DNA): TGTGCCAGCAGCTCCGTCGGCACCGGGGAGCTGTTTTTT.